The 5 T cell receptor beta chains in this list originate from one sample, sequenced in a study of T cells after yellow fever vaccination. TCRdb processed the 5' RACE reads anew with MiXCR; each CDR3 protein has one entry. Of under 550,000 distinct CDR3 sequences listed, just over 20% are singletons. The input for sequencing was PBMCs, taken about 21 days after the first yellow fever vaccination. Source of these receptors: a man younger than 35 who received the YFV17D yellow fever vaccine.

This clonotype was seen only a few times. The chain carries TRBV7-9 and TRBJ2-3, with D perhaps TRBD1 (5 bases). Trimming pared 6 bases from V and 6 bases from J, leaving 10 bases between. Germline V gene data show CDR1 as SEHNR and CDR2 as FQNEAQ (reference sequence). The CDR3 has 12 amino acids. CDR3 nucleotide sequence: TGTGCCAGCAGTCCATGGGGCGATACGCAGTATTTT. Protein: CASSPWGDTQYF.

V gene TRBV7-2 combines with J gene TRBJ2-3, with 11 bases lining up with TRBD2. This CDR3 is 15 amino acids long. Germline assignment: CDR1 SGHTA and CDR2 FQGNSA. V lost 2 bases to trimming and J lost 6 bases; unmatched junction nucleotides: 4. CDR3 bases: TGTGCCAGCAGCTTACGGGCTAGCGGGGGGGATACGCAGTATTTT. This translates into CASSLRASGGDTQYF.

This clonotype was seen at least ten times. The genes are TRBV21-1 and TRBJ1-2. TRBV21-1 is shown as a pseudogene. This CDR3 has 11 amino acids. CDR3 sequence (DNA): TGTGCCAGCAGCGAGGCCGATGGCTACACCTTC. This translates into CASSEADGYTF.

This clonotype came up a few times. The chain links TRBV7-2 to TRBJ2-1, with D tentatively TRBD1 (6 bases). V was clipped by 5 bases and J by 7 bases, with 15 bases between them. CDR3 length equals 14 residues. Germline V gene data show CDR1 as SGHTA and CDR2 as FQGNSA. The chain's CDR3 is CASSPRQGWNEQFF. The CDR3 DNA reads as TGTGCCAGCAGCCCCCGTCAGGGGTGGAATGAGCAGTTCTTC.

The chain carries TRBV6-1 and TRBJ2-7; TRBD2 aligns across 9 bases. Germline loops: CDR1 MNHNS, CDR2 SASEGT. Losses at the gene ends were 6 bases for V and 3 bases for J; bases not matched to a gene: 6. The CDR3 consists of 14 residues. The CDR3 loop is CASRQGLASYEQYF. The CDR3 nucleotides are TGTGCCAGCAGACAGGGACTAGCCAGCTACGAGCAGTACTTC.